Described below is a single TCR beta chain sequence and its context. Its antigen is unidentified. PBMCs served as the source from which CD4+ and CD8+ T cells were sorted. Isolated RNA was reverse transcribed into cDNA used as the sequencing template. The method was immunoSEQ multiplex PCR; TCRdb's version includes in-frame clones alone and lacks a portion of them. The sample holds about 110,000 clones, approximately 59% seen once. The germline gives CDR1 DFQATT, CDR2 SNEGSKA (reference sequence). The V end lost 1 base, the J end lost 4 bases, and 2 bases lay between the germline ends. The CDR3 spans 10 residues. This entry is derived from a study of CD8+ T cells in alopecia areata. General study results and limits: Whereas mice showed it more clearly, TCR sharing across patients was murkier, possibly because of HLA. Sequenced scalp T cells also include alphabeta T cells resident in normal skin. Affected lesional scalp, above all in alopecia totalis/universalis, was more clonal than normal scalp.

Sequenced: CD8+ T cells sorted from blood. This TCR derives from a human donor in good health. The chain has TRBV20-1 and TRBJ2-7; D is unresolved. For the CDR3, the DNA is TGCAGTGCTAGAGGGTACGAGCAGTACTTC. Residues: CSARGYEQYF.